Below, 30 T cell receptor beta chains from the same sample are listed, as sequenced in a study of T cell clonality in common variable immunodeficiency. TCRdb keeps only in-frame clones here, not all; method: immunoSEQ multiplex PCR. The repertoire shows 45,000 to 70,000 clones, none seen only once; the top ten take roughly 5.9%. The source material was peripheral blood mononuclear cells. Receptors originate from a person aged 18-70 years in good health.

As concerns this clone: The read ends 3 residues shy of where the CDR3 ends; the end is completed using the germline J gene. The chain recombines TRBV7-9 with TRBJ1-2; a weak D match, TRBD1 (5 bases). The V gene lost 5 bases and the J gene lost 5 bases, with 9 bases spanning the gap. CDR3 size: 12 residues. The germline V gene has CDR1 SEHNR and CDR2 FQNEAQ (reference sequence). Incomplete CDR3 DNA: TGTGCCAGCAGCCCAGACAGTTATGGC. It specifies CASSPDSYG. The complete CDR3 protein is CASSPDSYGYTF.

This clone was detected ten times or more. Read sequence stops 3 residues before the CDR3 end, and the germline J gene provides the missing end. The chain recombines TRBV19 with TRBJ2-7; D might be TRBD2 (7 bases). Germline values: CDR1 LNHDA, CDR2 SQIVND (reference sequence). Trimming took 4 bases from V and 5 from J, leaving 15 bases between them. CDR3 length equals 14 residues. CDR3 amino acids: CASSKGPGGHEQYF. CDR3 DNA, as far as it was read: TGTGCCAGTAGTAAGGGGCCGGGGGGCCACGAG.

This clone occurred many times. The read ends 3 residues shy of where the CDR3 ends; the end is completed using the germline J gene. This sequence joins TRBV5-1 and TRBJ1-1; 7 nucleotides match TRBD1. The ends lost 3 bases at V and 4 bases at J; junction bases unmatched: 6. This CDR3 spans 14 amino acids. Germline values: CDR1 SGHRS, CDR2 YFSETQ. Incomplete CDR3 DNA: TGCGCCAGCAGCTGGACAGGAGAGGGCACTGAA. Amino acids: CASSWTGEGTE. From start to end, the CDR3 is CASSWTGEGTEAFF.

This clone was found many times. The CDR3 is cut off 3 residues early in the read; its end comes from the germline J gene. The gene calls are TRBV20-1 and TRBJ2-1; 10 bases fit TRBD2. The CDR3 has 14 residues. Trimming took 3 bases from V and 3 from J; bases not matched to a gene: 2. Germline loops: CDR1 DFQATT, CDR2 SNEGSKA (reference sequence). CDR3 protein: CSASTSGIYNEQFF. CDR3 DNA (partial): TGCAGTGCTAGTACTAGCGGGATCTACAATGAG.

This clone was counted at least ten times. Sequencing ends 3 residues short of the CDR3 end; the germline J gene provides the rest. The chain uses TRBV20-1 and TRBJ1-6, with 7 bases aligning to TRBD1. V gave up 3 bases and J gave up 8 bases; unmatched junction bases: 13. The CDR3 length is 16 residues. In germline, CDR1 is DFQATT, CDR2 SNEGSKA (reference sequence). CDR3 bases read: TGCAGTGCTAGTCCCCCGGGACAGTCGTTTGATTCACCC. Translating gives CSASPPGQSFDSP. The complete CDR3 protein is CSASPPGQSFDSPLHF.

The table lists this clone with many counts. The sequence runs out 3 residues before the end of the CDR3; the remainder is reconstructed from the germline J gene. This sequence joins TRBV4-1 and TRBJ2-2, with TRBD1 matching over 8 bases. The CDR3 runs to 17 residues. With 1 base clipped from V and 7 bases from J, the junction kept 11 bases outside the gene matches. Germline CDR1 reads MGHRA; CDR2 reads YSYEKL. CDR3 residues: CASSQGARGPLGGELFF. The sequenced part of the CDR3 DNA is TGCGCCAGCAGCCAAGGCGCCAGGGGGCCGCTTGGCGGGGAG.

In this sample, this clone turned up many times. The sequence runs out 3 residues before the end of the CDR3; the remainder is reconstructed from the germline J gene. The rearrangement uses TRBV27 and TRBJ2-1, with D tentatively TRBD1 (7 bases). The V end was cut by 2 bases, the J end by 6 bases, with 17 bases between. Looked up from germline, CDR1 is MNHEY and CDR2 is SMNVEV (reference sequence). This CDR3 is 16 amino acids long. The sequenced part of the CDR3 DNA is TGTGCCAGCAGTTTAAGGGGGCGGGGCGGTTTCAATGAG. It specifies CASSLRGRGGFNE. The CDR3, in full, reads CASSLRGRGGFNEQFF.

This clone was detected ten times or more. Read coverage stops 3 residues before the CDR3 terminus; the germline J gene supplies the remainder. This sequence joins TRBV20-1 and TRBJ1-1; no clear D. The germline CDR1 and CDR2 sequences are DFQATT and SNEGSKA (reference sequence). Between the trimmed V and J ends, which lost 0 bases and 0 bases, there was a span of 8 bases. The CDR3 runs 14 residues. The sequenced part of the CDR3 DNA is TGCAGTGCTAGAGACAGGCGGGTGAACACTGAA. Protein product: CSARDRRVNTE. The full CDR3 reads CSARDRRVNTEAFF.

This clone has a count of ten or more. The CDR3 extends 3 residues past the end of the read, so its final part is completed from the germline J gene. The chain carries TRBV6-1 and TRBJ2-7; TRBD1 matches 11 bases. J gave up 5 bases and V 1 base, and 4 bases lay outside the gene matches. The CDR3 consists of 15 residues. From germline, CDR1 is MNHNS and CDR2 SASEGT. CDR3 loop: CASSEGGTGGDEQYF. The CDR3 bases that were read are TGTGCCAGCAGTGAAGGAGGGACAGGGGGGGACGAG.

This clone was seen many times. The read halts 3 residues ahead of the CDR3 end, with the missing end drawn from the germline J gene. The chain combines TRBV7-2 with TRBJ1-5; D might be TRBD1 (5 bases). The CDR3 is 15 amino acids. The ends were cut back, 5 bases at V and 1 base at J, with 12 bases in the middle. Germline V gives CDR1 SGHTA, CDR2 FQGNSA. This CDR3 is CASSPGSPSNQPQHF. The CDR3 bases that were read are TGTGCCAGCAGCCCAGGGAGCCCCAGCAATCAGCCC.

This clone was recorded at least ten times. Read data end 3 residues before the CDR3 end; the end is taken from the germline J gene. This chain joins TRBV7-6 and TRBJ2-3, with 14 nucleotides matching TRBD2. The CDR3 is 17 residues long. V trimming: 0 bases; J trimming: 6 bases; junction bases outside the gene matches: 5. Germline V gives CDR1 SGHVS, CDR2 FNYEAQ. The part of the CDR3 DNA that was read is TGTGCCAGCAGCTTAGCCGGGACTAGCGGGAGTAGGGATACG. It codes for CASSLAGTSGSRDT. In full, the CDR3 is CASSLAGTSGSRDTQYF. The full variable domain, with the rest looked up from reference TRBV7-6 and TRBJ2-3, is GAGVSQSPRYKVTKRGQDVALRCDPISGHVSLYWYRQALGQGPEFLTYFNYEAQQDKSGLPNDRFSAERPEGSISTLTIQRTEQRDSAMYRCASSLAGTSGSRDTQYFGPGTRLTVL.

This clone was picked up many times. The observed sequence ends 3 residues before the CDR3 terminus, with the missing tail filled in from the germline J gene. V gene TRBV6-2 or TRBV6-3 combines with J gene TRBJ2-1; maybe TRBD2 (5 bases). The V end was cut by 4 bases, the J end by 1 base, with 11 bases between. The CDR3 is 15 residues long. Germline V gives CDR1 MNHEY, CDR2 SVGEGT. CDR3 loop: CASSSEAESYNEQFF. The part of the CDR3 DNA that was read is TGTGCCAGCAGTTCGGAAGCGGAATCCTACAATGAG.

This clone showed up many times. The CDR3 extends 3 residues past the end of the read, so its final part is completed from the germline J gene. The V gene is TRBV20-1, the J gene TRBJ2-7; 7 bases fit TRBD2. CDR1 and CDR2 from the germline V gene are DFQATT and SNEGSKA (reference sequence). CDR3 size: 16 residues. J lost 5 bases, V lost 1 base, and 14 bases had no gene match. CDR3 bases read: TGCAGTGCTAGAGTACCGGGACTACCCGCGACTGACGAG. This translates into CSARVPGLPATDE. The complete CDR3 protein is CSARVPGLPATDEQYF.

This clone was recorded at least ten times. The CDR3 end lies 3 residues beyond the end of the read and is filled in from the germline J gene. The rearrangement links TRBV6-4 to TRBJ2-3; D call uncertain. The germline V and J ends were trimmed by 2 bases and 4 bases, with 10 bases remaining between them. Germline CDR1 and CDR2: MRHNA and SNTAGT. The CDR3 runs 14 residues. The sequenced CDR3 bases are TGTGCCAGCAGTGACGTAGGGTTGGCAGATACG. Encoded protein: CASSDVGLADT. The complete CDR3 reads CASSDVGLADTQYF.

This clone has a count of ten or more. Read coverage stops 3 residues before the CDR3 terminus; the germline J gene supplies the remainder. The gene calls are TRBV20-1 and TRBJ2-1, with D hard to call. Trimming took off 3 bases at V and 4 bases at J, with 7 bases between the two ends. Germline lookup yields CDR1 DFQATT and CDR2 SNEGSKA (reference sequence). This CDR3 is 12 amino acids long. The CDR3 spells CSASGSYNEQFF. CDR3 DNA (partial): TGCAGTGCTAGCGGTTCTTACAATGAG.

This clone was observed at least ten times. With the read ending 3 residues before the CDR3 end, the germline J gene is used to fill in that end. The V and J genes are TRBV19 and TRBJ1-1, with a possible D match to TRBD1 (6 bases). This CDR3 is built from 13 residues. V lost 7 bases and J lost 3, with 12 bases in between. CDR1 and CDR2 (germline): LNHDA, SQIVND (reference sequence). CDR3 bases read: TGTGCCAGTACCGAGGGGGGGTACACTGAA. Translated: CASTEGGYTE. The whole CDR3 protein is CASTEGGYTEAFF.

This clone was seen ten or more times. The read gets to within 3 residues of the CDR3 end, and the germline J gene fills in the rest. The chain uses TRBV5-4 and TRBJ2-1; D unclear. Trimming shortened V by 0 bases and J by 6 bases, and 13 bases separated the two germline ends. Germline CDR1 SGHNT, CDR2 YYREEE (reference sequence). The CDR3 contains 15 residues. The CDR3 bases that were read are TGTGCCAGCAGCTTGGCCGAGAGACTTTCCAATGAG. Protein product: CASSLAERLSNE. The complete CDR3 sequence is CASSLAERLSNEQFF.

This clone was counted many times. Read sequence stops 3 residues before the CDR3 end, and the germline J gene provides the missing end. This chain connects TRBV5-1 to TRBJ2-2; 10 bases are a match to TRBD2. V lost 1 base, J lost 0 bases, and 0 bases stayed unmatched. From germline, CDR1 is SGHRS and CDR2 YFSETQ. The CDR3 runs 16 residues. Partial CDR3 DNA: TGCGCCAGCAGCTTGACTAGCGGGGCGAACACCGGGGAG. Amino acids: CASSLTSGANTGE. The whole CDR3 reads CASSLTSGANTGELFF.

This clone was observed many times. The CDR3 end falls 3 residues outside the read, so it is completed with the germline J gene. The rearrangement uses TRBV20-1 and TRBJ2-5; D is unclear. With 1 base removed from V and 5 bases from J, the gap between germline ends came to 11 bases. This CDR3 contains 13 residues. Looked up from germline, CDR1 is DFQATT and CDR2 is SNEGSKA (reference sequence). CDR3 DNA (partial): TGCAGTGCTAGAGTATCAGGTGGCGAGACC. Amino acid sequence: CSARVSGGET. The CDR3 reads in full as CSARVSGGETQYF.

In this sample, this clone turned up many times. The read is 3 residues too short to cover the CDR3 end, so that end is filled in from the germline J gene. The V and J genes are TRBV9 and TRBJ2-1; 11 bases are a match to TRBD2. V lost 3 bases to trimming and J lost 9 bases; unmatched junction nucleotides: 11. Germline V gene lookup returns CDR1 SGDLS and CDR2 YYNGEE. CDR3 size: 16 residues. The CDR3 bases that were read are TGTGCCAGCAGCGGCGTTGAACTAGCGGGAGTACCTGAG. Residues: CASSGVELAGVPE. The whole CDR3 protein reads CASSGVELAGVPEQFF. Based on the CDR3 plus reference TRBV9 and TRBJ2-1, the full variable domain is DSGVTQTPKHLITATGQRVTLRCSPRSGDLSVYWYQQSLDQGLQFLIQYYNGEERAKGNILERFSAQQFPDLHSELNLSSLELGDSALYFCASSGVELAGVPEQFFGPGTRLTVL.

This clone was observed many times. The read finishes 3 residues shy of the CDR3 end, and the germline J gene is used to complete it. The chain couples TRBV18 to TRBJ2-3, with 9 bases that match TRBD2. The germline V gene has CDR1 KGHSH and CDR2 LQKENI. The junction had 3 bases not matched to a gene; V was cut back by 6 bases and J by 5 bases. This CDR3 contains 13 residues. CDR3 DNA, as far as it was read: TGTGCCAGCTCCCGGACTAGCGAAGATACG. Protein: CASSRTSEDT. From start to end, the CDR3 is CASSRTSEDTQYF.

The table lists this clone with many counts. The read ends 3 residues before the CDR3 terminus; that terminus is restored from the germline J gene. The chain uses TRBV11-3 and TRBJ2-7; D unclear. Germline assignment: CDR1 SGHNT and CDR2 YENEEA. Trimming pared 1 base from V and 1 base from J, leaving 11 bases between. This CDR3 contains 15 residues. Partial CDR3 DNA: TGTGCCAGCAGCTTAGTGGTTTACGGTTCCTACGAG. This codes for CASSLVVYGSYE. The CDR3 reads in full as CASSLVVYGSYEQYF.

This clone has a count of ten or more. From the germline J gene comes the end of the CDR3, since the read stops 3 residues before it. The J gene is TRBJ2-4, the V gene TRBV5-6; 10 positions agree with TRBD1. V lost 4 bases to trimming and J lost 5 bases; unmatched junction nucleotides: 3. CDR3 length: 14 residues. Germline CDR1 reads SGHDT; CDR2 reads YYEEEE. Partial CDR3 DNA: TGTGCCAGCAGCGACAGGGGGCTCGAAAACATT. Its translation is CASSDRGLENI. The whole CDR3 protein reads CASSDRGLENIQYF.

This clone came up many times. The CDR3 end is not reached by the read, which stops 3 residues before it; the germline J gene fills it in. The genes are TRBV5-6 and TRBJ1-5; D ambiguous. Germline CDR1 SGHDT, CDR2 YYEEEE. V was cut by 0 bases and J by 6 bases, with 10 bases left in between. The length of the CDR3 is 14 residues. Incomplete CDR3 DNA: TGTGCCAGCAGCTTGGCGACCCGGGGTCAGCCC. This codes for CASSLATRGQP. The full CDR3 protein reads CASSLATRGQPQHF. Based on the CDR3 plus reference TRBV5-6 and TRBJ1-5, the full variable domain is DAGVTQSPTHLIKTRGQQVTLRCSPKSGHDTVSWYQQALGQGPQFIFQYYEEEERQRGNFPDRFSGHQFPNYSSELNVNALLLGDSALYLCASSLATRGQPQHFGDGTRLSIL.

This clone was picked up many times. The read falls 3 residues short of the CDR3 end, and the missing part is taken from the germline J gene. The chain uses TRBV6-2 or TRBV6-3 and TRBJ2-7; D not certain. The germline V and J ends were trimmed by 4 bases and 4 bases, with 5 bases remaining between them. CDR3 length equals 11 residues. The V gene's germline CDR1 is MNHEY and CDR2 SVGEGT. CDR3 DNA, as far as it was read: TGTGCCAGCAGTTCGTATTACGAG. Encoded protein: CASSSYYE. The entire CDR3 protein is CASSSYYEQYF.

This clone was seen repeatedly, ten times or more. The sequenced CDR3 bases are TGTGCCAGCAGCTTGCCCAGTCACCATGGC. Its translation: CASSLPSHHG. The entire CDR3 sequence reads CASSLPSHHGYTF. J is TRBJ1-2 and V is TRBV5-4, with unresolved D. The sequenced fragment ends 3 residues before the CDR3 boundary, so the rest is inferred from the germline J gene. V was pared by 1 base and J by 6 bases, with 10 bases between. Germline CDR1 SGHNT, CDR2 YYREEE (reference sequence). The CDR3 sequence is 13 residues long. Using reference TRBV5-4 and TRBJ1-2 for the parts outside the CDR3, the full variable domain is ETGVTQSPTHLIKTRGQQVTLRCSSQSGHNTVSWYQQALGQGPQFIFQYYREEENGRGNFPPRFSGLQFPNYSSELNVNALELDDSALYLCASSLPSHHGYTFGSGTRLTVV.

This clone showed up many times. The CDR3 goes on 3 residues after the read ends, and that part is filled in from the germline J gene. The chain carries TRBV5-1 and TRBJ2-2; weak D call: TRBD2 (6 bases). Germline values: CDR1 SGHRS, CDR2 YFSETQ. CDR3 length: 15 residues. The V and J ends lost 3 bases and 1 base respectively, with 10 bases between them. This CDR3 reads CASSWSGENTGELFF. CDR3 DNA, as far as it was read: TGCGCCAGCAGCTGGTCGGGGGAGAACACCGGGGAG.

This clone occurred many times. The sequence runs out 3 residues before the end of the CDR3; the remainder is reconstructed from the germline J gene. This chain links TRBV7-2 with TRBJ2-1, with unresolved D. Per the germline V gene, CDR1 is SGHTA and CDR2 is FQGNSA. The CDR3 runs to 17 residues. V was pared by 0 bases and J by 0 bases, with 12 bases between. The covered CDR3 bases are TGTGCCAGCAGCTTAGCGGATCGGCCTAGCTCCTACAATGAG. It is translated as CASSLADRPSSYNE. The full CDR3 protein is CASSLADRPSSYNEQFF.

This clone was seen a handful of times. The CDR3 end is not reached by the read, which stops 3 residues before it; the germline J gene fills it in. V is TRBV20-1 and J is TRBJ2-1; 7 bases are a match to TRBD2. The germline gives CDR1 DFQATT, CDR2 SNEGSKA (reference sequence). The V and J ends lost 6 bases and 8 bases, in that order; junction bases with no gene match: 13. The CDR3 is made up of 14 amino acids. This CDR3 reads CSAKLASVGYEQFF. CDR3 DNA (partial): TGCAGTGCGAAACTAGCGTCAGTCGGCTATGAG.

This clone was detected ten times or more. Partial CDR3 DNA: TGTGCTAGTGGTTTGGACGGTTTCTCGTACGAG. This codes for CASGLDGFSYE. The complete CDR3 sequence is CASGLDGFSYEQYF. This chain uses TRBV12-5 with TRBJ2-7, with unresolved D. The read halts 3 residues ahead of the CDR3 end, with the missing end drawn from the germline J gene. V was shortened by 1 base and J by 4 bases, with 11 bases between the two germline ends. CDR1 and CDR2 (germline): LGHNT, FRNRAP. The length of the CDR3 is 14 residues.